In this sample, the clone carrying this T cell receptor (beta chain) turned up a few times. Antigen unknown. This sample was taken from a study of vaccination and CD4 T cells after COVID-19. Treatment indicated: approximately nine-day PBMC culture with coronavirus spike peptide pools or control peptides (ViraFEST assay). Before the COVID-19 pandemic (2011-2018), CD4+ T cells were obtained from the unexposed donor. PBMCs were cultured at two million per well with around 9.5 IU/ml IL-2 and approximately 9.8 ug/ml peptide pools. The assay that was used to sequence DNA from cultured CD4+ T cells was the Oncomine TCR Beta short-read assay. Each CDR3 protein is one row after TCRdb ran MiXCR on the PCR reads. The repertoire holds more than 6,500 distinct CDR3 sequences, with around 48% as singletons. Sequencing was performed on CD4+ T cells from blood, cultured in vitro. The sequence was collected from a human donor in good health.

The CDR3 region is CASSRSHTQGAWGYTF. DNA of the CDR3: TGCGCCAGCAGCCGCTCCCATACACAGGGGGCTTGGGGCTACACCTTC. The V and J genes are TRBV4-1 and TRBJ1-2; TRBD1 aligns across 9 bases. V lost 4 bases and J lost 8; bases outside the gene matches: 14. The CDR3 extends over 16 amino acids. Germline CDR1 and CDR2: MGHRA and YSYEKL.